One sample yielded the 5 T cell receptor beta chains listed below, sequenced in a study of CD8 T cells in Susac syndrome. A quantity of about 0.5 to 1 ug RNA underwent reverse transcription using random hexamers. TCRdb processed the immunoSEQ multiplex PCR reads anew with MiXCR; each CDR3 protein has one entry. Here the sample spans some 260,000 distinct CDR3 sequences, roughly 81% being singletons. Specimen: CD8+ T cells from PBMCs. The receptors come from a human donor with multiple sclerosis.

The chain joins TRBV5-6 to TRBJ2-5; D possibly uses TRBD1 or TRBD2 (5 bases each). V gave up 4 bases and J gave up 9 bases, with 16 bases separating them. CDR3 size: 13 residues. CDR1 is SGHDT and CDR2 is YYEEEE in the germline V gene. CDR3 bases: TGTGCCAGCAGCCCGGGACGGACGTGGGCCCAGTACTTC. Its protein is CASSPGRTWAQYF.

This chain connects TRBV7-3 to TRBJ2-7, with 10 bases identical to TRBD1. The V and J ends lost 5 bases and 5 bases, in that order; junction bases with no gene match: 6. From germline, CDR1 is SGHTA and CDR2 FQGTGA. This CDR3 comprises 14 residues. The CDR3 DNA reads TGTGCCAGCAGCCCTAGGACAGGGGGAAACGAGCAGTACTTC. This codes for CASSPRTGGNEQYF.

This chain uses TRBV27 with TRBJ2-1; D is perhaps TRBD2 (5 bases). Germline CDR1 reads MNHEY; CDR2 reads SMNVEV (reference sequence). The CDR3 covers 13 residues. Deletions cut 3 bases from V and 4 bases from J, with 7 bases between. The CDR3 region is CASSLRGYNEQFF. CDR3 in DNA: TGTGCCAGCAGTTTGCGCGGGTACAATGAGCAGTTCTTC.

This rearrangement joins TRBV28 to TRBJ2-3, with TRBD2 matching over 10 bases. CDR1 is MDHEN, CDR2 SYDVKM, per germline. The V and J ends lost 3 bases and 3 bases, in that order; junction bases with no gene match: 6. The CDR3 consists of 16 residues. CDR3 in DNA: TGTGCCAGCAGTTTTCTTTCTAGCGGGAGAACAGATACGCAGTATTTT. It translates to CASSFLSSGRTDTQYF.

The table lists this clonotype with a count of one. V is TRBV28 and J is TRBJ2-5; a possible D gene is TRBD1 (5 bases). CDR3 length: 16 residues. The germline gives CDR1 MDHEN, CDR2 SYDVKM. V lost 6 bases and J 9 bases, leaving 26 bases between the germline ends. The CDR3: CASSLTVTGSGRAQYF. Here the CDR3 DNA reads TGTGCCAGCAGCCTGACGGTCACAGGTTCGGGCAGGGCCCAGTACTTC.